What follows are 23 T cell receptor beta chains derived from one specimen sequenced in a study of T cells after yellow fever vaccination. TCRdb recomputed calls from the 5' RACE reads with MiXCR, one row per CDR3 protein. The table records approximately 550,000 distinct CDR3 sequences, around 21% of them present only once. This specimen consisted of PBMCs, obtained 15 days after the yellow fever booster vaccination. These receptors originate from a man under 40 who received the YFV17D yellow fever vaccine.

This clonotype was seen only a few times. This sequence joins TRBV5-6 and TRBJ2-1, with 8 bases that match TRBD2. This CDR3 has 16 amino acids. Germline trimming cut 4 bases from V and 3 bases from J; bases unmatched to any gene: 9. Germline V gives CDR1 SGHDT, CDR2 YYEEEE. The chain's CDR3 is CASSVSRTSIYNEQFF. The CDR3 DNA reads TGTGCCAGCAGCGTTTCGAGGACTAGCATCTACAATGAGCAGTTCTTC.

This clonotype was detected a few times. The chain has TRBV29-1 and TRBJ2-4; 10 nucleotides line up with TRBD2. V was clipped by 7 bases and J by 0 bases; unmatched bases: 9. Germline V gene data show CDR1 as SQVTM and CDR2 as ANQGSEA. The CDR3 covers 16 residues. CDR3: CSAAGTSDLAKNIQYF. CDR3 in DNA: TGCAGCGCCGCCGGGACTAGCGATCTAGCCAAAAACATTCAGTACTTC.

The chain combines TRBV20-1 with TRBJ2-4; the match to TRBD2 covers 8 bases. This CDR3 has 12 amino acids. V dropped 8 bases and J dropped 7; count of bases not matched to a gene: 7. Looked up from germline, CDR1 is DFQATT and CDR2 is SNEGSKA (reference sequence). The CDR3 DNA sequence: TGCAGTCTGCGGGGGGAGGGGAACATTCAGTACTTC. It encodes CSLRGEGNIQYF.

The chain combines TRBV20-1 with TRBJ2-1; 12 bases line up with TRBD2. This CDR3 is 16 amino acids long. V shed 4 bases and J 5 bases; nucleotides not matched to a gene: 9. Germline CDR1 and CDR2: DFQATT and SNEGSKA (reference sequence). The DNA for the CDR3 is TGCAGTGCTACCGTTATTGGACTAGCGGGACACAATGAGCAGTTCTTC. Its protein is CSATVIGLAGHNEQFF.

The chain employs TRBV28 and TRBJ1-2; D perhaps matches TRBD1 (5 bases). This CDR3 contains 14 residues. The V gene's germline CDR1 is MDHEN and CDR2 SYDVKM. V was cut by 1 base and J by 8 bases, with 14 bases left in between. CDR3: CASSLSAGSRGYTF. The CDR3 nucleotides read TGTGCCAGCAGTTTATCCGCAGGGTCGCGAGGCTACACCTTC.

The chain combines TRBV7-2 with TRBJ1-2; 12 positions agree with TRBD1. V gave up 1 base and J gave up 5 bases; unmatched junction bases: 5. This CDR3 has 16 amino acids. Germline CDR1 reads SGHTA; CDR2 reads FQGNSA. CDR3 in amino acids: CASSLEGTGGLYGYTF. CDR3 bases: TGTGCCAGCAGCTTAGAGGGGACAGGGGGCTTATATGGCTACACCTTC. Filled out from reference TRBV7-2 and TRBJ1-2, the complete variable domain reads GAGVSQSPSNKVTEKGKDVELRCDPISGHTALYWYRQSLGQGLEFLIYFQGNSAPDKSGLPSDRFSAERTGGSVSTLTIQRTQQEDSAVYLCASSLEGTGGLYGYTFGSGTRLTVV.

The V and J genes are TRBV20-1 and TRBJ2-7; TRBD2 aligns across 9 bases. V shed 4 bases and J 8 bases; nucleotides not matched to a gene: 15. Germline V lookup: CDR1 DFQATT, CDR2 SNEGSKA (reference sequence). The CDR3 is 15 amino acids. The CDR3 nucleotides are TGCAGTGCTAAGGGATGGCGGGAGGGCCCTTTGAAGCAGTACTTC. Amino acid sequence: CSAKGWREGPLKQYF.

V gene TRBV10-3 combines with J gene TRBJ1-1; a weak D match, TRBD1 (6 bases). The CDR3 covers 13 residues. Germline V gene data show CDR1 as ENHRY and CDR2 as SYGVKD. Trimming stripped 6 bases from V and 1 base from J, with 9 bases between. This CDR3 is CAISRQENTEAFF. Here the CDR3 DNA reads TGTGCCATCAGCCGACAGGAGAACACTGAAGCTTTCTTT.

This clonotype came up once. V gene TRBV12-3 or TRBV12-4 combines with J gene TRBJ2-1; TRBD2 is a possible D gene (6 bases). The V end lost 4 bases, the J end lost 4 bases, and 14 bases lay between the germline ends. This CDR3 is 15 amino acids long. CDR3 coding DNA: TGTGCCAGCAGTTCCCAATTCGGGGGTTACAATGAGCAGTTCTTC. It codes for CASSSQFGGYNEQFF.

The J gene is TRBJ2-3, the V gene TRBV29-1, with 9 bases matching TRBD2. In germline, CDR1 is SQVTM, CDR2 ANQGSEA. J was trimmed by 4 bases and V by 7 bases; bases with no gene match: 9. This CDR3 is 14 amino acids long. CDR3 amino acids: CSGGSGGRADTQYF. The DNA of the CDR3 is TGCAGCGGCGGAAGCGGGGGGCGCGCAGATACGCAGTATTTT.

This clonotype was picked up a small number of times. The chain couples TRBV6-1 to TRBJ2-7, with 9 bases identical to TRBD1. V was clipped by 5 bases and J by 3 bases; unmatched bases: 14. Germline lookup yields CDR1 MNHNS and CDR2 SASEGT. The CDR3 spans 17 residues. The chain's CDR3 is CASSPATGGPLSYEQYF. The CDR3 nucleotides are TGTGCCAGCAGTCCAGCTACAGGGGGCCCCCTCAGCTACGAGCAGTACTTC.

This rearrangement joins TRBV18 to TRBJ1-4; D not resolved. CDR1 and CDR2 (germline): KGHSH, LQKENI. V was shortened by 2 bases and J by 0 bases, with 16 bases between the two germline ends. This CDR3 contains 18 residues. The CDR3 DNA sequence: TGTGCCAGCTCACCAGCATTGTTAACAATTGCAACTAATGAAAAACTGTTTTTT. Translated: CASSPALLTIATNEKLFF.

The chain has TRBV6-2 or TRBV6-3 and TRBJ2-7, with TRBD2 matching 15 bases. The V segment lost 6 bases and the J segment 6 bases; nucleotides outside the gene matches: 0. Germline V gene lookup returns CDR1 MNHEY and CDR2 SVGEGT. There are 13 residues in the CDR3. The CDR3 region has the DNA TGTGCCAGCAGGGGACTAGCGGGAGGCGAGCAGTACTTC. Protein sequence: CASRGLAGGEQYF.

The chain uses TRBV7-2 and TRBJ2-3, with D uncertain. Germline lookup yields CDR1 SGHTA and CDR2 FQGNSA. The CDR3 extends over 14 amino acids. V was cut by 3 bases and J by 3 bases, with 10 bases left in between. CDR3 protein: CASSFGPGTDTQYF. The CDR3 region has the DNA TGTGCCAGCAGCTTCGGCCCTGGTACAGATACGCAGTATTTT.

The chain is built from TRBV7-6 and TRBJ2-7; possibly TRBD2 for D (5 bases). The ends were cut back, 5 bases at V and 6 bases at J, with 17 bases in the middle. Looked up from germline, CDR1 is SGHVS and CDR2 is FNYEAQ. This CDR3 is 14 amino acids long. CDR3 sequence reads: CASSLEVASSEQYF. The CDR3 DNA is TGTGCCAGCAGCCTGGAGGTAGCTTCTTCCGAGCAGTACTTC.

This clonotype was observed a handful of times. DNA of the CDR3: TGTGCCAGCTCACCACCGTCGGGGACGGCATTCCTAGGGTCTCAAGAGACCCAGTACTTC. This gives the protein CASSPPSGTAFLGSQETQYF. The rearrangement links TRBV18 to TRBJ2-5, with D perhaps being TRBD1 or TRBD2 (5 bases each). The CDR3 sequence is 20 residues long. The V gene lost 0 bases and the J gene lost 2 bases, with 25 bases spanning the gap. Looked up from germline, CDR1 is KGHSH and CDR2 is LQKENI.

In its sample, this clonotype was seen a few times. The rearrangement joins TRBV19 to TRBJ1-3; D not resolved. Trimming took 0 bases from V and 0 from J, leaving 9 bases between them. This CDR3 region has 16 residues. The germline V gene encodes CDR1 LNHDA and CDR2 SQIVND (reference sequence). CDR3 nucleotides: TGTGCCAGTAGTATAGAACACAGCCGCTCTGGAAACACCATATATTTT. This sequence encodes CASSIEHSRSGNTIYF.

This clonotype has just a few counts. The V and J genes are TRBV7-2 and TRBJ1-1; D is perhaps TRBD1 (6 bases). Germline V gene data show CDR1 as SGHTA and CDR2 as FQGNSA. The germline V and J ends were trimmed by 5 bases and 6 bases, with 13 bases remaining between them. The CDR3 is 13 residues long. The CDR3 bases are TGTGCCAGCAGCCTAACAGGGATACCTGAAGCTTTCTTT. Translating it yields CASSLTGIPEAFF. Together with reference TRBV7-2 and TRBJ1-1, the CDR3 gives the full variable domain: GAGVSQSPSNKVTEKGKDVELRCDPISGHTALYWYRQSLGQGLEFLIYFQGNSAPDKSGLPSDRFSAERTGGSVSTLTIQRTQQEDSAVYLCASSLTGIPEAFFGQGTRLTVV.

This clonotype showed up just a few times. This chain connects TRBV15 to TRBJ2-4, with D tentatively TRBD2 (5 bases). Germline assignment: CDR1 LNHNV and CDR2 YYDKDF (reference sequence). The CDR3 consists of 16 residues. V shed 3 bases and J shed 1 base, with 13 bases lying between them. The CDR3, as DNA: TGTGCCACCAGCAGCCGGGAAGCGGAGGCCAAAAACATTCAGTACTTC. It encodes CATSSREAEAKNIQYF. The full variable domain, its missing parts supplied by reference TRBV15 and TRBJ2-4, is DAMVIQNPRYQVTQFGKPVTLSCSQTLNHNVMYWYQQKSSQAPKLLFHYYDKDFNNEADTPDNFQSRRPNTSFCFLDIRSPGLGDTAMYLCATSSREAEAKNIQYFGAGTRLSVL.

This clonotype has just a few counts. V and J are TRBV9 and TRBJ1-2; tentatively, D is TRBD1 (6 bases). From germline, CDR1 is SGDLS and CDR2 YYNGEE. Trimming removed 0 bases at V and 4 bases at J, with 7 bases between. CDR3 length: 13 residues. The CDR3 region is CASSVEQGYGYTF. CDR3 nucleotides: TGTGCCAGCAGCGTAGAACAGGGCTATGGCTACACCTTC.

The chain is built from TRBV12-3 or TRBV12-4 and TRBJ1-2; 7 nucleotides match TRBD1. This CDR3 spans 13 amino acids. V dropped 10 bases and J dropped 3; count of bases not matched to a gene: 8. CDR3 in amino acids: CATQEGADYGYTF. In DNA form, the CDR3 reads TGTGCCACCCAAGAGGGGGCCGACTATGGCTACACCTTC.

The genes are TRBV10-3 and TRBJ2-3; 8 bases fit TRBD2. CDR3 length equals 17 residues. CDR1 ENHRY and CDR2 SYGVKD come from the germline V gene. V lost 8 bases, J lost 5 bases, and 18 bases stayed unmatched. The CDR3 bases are TGTGCCATCGTTGTGGAGGGCTCGGCGGGAGGTGAAGATACGCAGTATTTT. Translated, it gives CAIVVEGSAGGEDTQYF.

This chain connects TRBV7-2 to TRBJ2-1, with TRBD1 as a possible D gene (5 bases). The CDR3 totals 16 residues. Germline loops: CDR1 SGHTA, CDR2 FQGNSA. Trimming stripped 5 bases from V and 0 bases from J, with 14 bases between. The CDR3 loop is CASSPPGRSSYNEQFF. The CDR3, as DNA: TGTGCCAGCAGCCCGCCAGGGCGGAGCTCCTACAATGAGCAGTTCTTC.